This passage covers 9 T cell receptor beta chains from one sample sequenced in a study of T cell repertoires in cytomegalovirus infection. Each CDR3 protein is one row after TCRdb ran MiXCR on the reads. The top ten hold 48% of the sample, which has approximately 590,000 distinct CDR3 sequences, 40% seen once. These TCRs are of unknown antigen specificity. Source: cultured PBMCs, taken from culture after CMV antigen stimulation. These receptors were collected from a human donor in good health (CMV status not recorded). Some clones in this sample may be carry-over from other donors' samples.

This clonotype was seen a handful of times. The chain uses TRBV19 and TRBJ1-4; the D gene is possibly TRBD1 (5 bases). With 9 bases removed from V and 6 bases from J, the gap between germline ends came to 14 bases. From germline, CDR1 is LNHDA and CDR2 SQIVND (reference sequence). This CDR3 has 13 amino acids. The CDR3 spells CASAAGRHEKLFF. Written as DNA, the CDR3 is TGTGCCAGCGCAGCGGGGCGACATGAAAAACTGTTTTTT.

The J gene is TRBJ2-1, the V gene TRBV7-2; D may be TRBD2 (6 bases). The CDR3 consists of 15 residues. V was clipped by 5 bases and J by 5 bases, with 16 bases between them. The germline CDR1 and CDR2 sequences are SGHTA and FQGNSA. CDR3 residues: CASSGVGRGNNEQFF. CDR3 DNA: TGTGCCAGCAGCGGGGTAGGGCGGGGAAACAATGAGCAGTTCTTC.

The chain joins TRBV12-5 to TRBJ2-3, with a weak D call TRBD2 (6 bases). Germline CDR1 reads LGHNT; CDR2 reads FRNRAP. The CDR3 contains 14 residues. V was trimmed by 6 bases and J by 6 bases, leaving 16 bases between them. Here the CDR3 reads CASGLRRAGDTQYF. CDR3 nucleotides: TGTGCTAGTGGCCTAAGGAGGGCCGGGGATACGCAGTATTTT.

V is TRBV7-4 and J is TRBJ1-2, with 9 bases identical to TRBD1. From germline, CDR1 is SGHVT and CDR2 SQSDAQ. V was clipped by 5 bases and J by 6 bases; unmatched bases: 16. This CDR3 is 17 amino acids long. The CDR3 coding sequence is TGTGCCAGCAGCGAATACCAAACAGGGGGCCGCGGGGATGGCTACACCTTC. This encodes CASSEYQTGGRGDGYTF.

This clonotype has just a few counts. The CDR3 nucleotides read TGTGCCAGCAGCTCCCGACAGACACAAGAGACCCAGTACTTC. It codes for CASSSRQTQETQYF. This chain joins TRBV7-7 and TRBJ2-5; D may be TRBD1 (5 bases). V was shortened by 4 bases and J by 2 bases, with 11 bases between the two germline ends. The CDR3 length is 14 residues. Germline V lookup: CDR1 SSHAT, CDR2 FNYEAQ (reference sequence).

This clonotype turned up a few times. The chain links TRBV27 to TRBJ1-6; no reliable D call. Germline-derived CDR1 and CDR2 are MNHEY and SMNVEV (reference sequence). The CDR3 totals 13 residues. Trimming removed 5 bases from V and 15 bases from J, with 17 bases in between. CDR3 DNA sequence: TGTGCCAGCAGTATCTACAGAAATTCGAACCTCCACTTT. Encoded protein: CASSIYRNSNLHF.

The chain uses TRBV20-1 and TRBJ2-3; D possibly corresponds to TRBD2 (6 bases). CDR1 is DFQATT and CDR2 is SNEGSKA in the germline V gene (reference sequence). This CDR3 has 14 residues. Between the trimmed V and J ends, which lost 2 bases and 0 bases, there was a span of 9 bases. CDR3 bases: TGCAGTGCTAGATGGGCGGGGAGCACAGATACGCAGTATTTT. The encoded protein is CSARWAGSTDTQYF.

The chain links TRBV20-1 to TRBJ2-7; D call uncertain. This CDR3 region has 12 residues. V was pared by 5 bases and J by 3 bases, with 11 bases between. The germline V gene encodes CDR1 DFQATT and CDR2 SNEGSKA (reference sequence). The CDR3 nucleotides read TGCAGTGCTTCCGGGTCCTTCTACGAGCAGTACTTC. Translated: CSASGSFYEQYF.

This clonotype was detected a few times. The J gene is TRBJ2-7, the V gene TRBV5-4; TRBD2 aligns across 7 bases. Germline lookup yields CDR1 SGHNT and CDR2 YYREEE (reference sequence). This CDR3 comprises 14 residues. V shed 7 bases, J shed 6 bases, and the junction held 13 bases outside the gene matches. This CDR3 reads CASHQERESLEQYF. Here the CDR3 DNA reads TGTGCCAGCCACCAGGAGCGGGAATCCCTCGAGCAGTACTTC. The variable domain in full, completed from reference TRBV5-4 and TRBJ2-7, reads ETGVTQSPTHLIKTRGQQVTLRCSSQSGHNTVSWYQQALGQGPQFIFQYYREEENGRGNFPPRFSGLQFPNYSSELNVNALELDDSALYLCASHQERESLEQYFGPGTRLTVT.